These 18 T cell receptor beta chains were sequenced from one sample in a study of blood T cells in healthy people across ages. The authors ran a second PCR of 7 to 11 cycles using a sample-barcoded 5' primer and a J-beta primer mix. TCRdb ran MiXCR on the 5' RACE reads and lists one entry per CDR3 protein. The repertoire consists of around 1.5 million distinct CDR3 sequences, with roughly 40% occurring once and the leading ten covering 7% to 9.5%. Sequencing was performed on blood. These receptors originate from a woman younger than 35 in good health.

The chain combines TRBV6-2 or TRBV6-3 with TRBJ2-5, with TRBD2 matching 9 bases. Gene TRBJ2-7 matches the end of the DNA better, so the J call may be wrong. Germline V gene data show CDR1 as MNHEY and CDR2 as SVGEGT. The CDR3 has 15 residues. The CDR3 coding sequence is TGTGCCAGCAGTTACGCGTCTAGCGGGGCCTACGAGCAGTACTTC. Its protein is CASSYASSGAYEQYF.

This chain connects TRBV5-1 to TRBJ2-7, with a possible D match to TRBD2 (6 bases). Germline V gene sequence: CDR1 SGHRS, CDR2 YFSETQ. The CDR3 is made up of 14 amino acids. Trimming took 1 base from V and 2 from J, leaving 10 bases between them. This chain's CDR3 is CASSLLVAAYEQYF. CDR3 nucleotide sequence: TGCGCCAGCAGCTTGTTGGTAGCGGCCTACGAGCAGTACTTC.

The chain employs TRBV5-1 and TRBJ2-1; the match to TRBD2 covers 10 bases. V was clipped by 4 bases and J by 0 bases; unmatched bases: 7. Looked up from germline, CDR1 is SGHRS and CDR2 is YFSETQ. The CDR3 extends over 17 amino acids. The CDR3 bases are TGCGCCAGCAGCACCCAGCCTAGCGGGAGCTCCTACAATGAGCAGTTCTTC. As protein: CASSTQPSGSSYNEQFF.

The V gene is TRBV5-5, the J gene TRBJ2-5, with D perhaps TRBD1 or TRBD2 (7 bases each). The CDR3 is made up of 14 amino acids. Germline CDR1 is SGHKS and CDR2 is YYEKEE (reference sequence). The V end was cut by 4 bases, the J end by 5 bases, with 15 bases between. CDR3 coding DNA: TGTGCCAGCAGCCCGGGGACAGCGGGGGAGACCCAGTACTTC. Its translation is CASSPGTAGETQYF. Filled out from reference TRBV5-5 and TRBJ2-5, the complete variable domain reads DAGVTQSPTHLIKTRGQQVTLRCSPISGHKSVSWYQQVLGQGPQFIFQYYEKEERGRGNFPDRFSARQFPNYSSELNVNALLLGDSALYLCASSPGTAGETQYFGPGTRLLVL.

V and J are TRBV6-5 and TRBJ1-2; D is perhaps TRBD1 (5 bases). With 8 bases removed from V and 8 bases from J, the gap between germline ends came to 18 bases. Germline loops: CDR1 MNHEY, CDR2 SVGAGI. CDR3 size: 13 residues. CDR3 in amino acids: CASRNLAGVGYTF. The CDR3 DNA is TGTGCCAGCCGAAACCTGGCGGGGGTCGGCTACACCTTC.

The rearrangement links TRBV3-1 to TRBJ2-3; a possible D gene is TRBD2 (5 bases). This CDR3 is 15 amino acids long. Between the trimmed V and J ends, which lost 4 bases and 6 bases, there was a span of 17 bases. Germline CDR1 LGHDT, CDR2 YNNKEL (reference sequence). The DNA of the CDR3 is TGTGCCAGCAGCCCGATCAGCGGCCCTCGGGATACGCAGTATTTT. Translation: CASSPISGPRDTQYF.

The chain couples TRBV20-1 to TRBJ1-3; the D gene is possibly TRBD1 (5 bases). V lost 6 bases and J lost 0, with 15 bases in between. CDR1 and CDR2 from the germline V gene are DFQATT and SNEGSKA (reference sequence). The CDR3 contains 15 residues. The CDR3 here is CSATPQALSGNTIYF. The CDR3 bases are TGCAGTGCCACTCCACAGGCACTCTCTGGAAACACCATATATTTT.

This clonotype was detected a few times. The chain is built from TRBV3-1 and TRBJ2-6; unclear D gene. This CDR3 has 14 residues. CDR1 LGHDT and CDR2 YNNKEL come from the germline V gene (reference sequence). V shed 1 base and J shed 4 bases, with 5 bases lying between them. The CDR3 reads CASSQASGANVLTF. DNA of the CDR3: TGTGCCAGCAGCCAAGCATCAGGGGCCAACGTCCTGACTTTC.

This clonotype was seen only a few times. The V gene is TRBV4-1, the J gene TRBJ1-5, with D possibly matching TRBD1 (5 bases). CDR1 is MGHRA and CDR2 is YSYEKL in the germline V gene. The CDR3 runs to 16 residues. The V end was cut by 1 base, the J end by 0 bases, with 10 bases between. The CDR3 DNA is TGCGCCAGCAGCCAAGGTTACAGGTATAGCAATCAGCCCCAGCATTTT. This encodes CASSQGYRYSNQPQHF.

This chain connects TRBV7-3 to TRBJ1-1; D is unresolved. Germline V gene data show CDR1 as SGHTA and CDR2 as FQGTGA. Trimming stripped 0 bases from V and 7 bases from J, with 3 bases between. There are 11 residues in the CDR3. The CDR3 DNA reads TGTGCCAGCAGCTTAACAAGTGAAGCTTTCTTT. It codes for CASSLTSEAFF. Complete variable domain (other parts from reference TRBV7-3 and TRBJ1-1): GAGVSQTPSNKVTEKGKYVELRCDPISGHTALYWYRQSLGQGPEFLIYFQGTGAADDSGLPNDRFFAVRPEGSVSTLKIQRTERGDSAVYLCASSLTSEAFFGQGTRLTVV.

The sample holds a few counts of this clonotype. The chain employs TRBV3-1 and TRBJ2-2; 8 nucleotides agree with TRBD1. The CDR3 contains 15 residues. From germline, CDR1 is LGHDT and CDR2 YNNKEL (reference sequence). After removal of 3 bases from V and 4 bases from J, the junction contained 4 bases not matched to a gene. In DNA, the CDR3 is TGTGCCAGCAGCCAGCAGGGGGCAGGCACCGGGGAGCTGTTTTTT. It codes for CASSQQGAGTGELFF.

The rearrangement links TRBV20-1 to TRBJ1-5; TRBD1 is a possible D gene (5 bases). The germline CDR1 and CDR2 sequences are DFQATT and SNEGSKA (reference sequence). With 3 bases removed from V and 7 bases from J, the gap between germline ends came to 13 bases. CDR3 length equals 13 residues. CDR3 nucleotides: TGCAGTGCTAGTGAAGGGGTCTACCAGCCCCAGCATTTT. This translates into CSASEGVYQPQHF.

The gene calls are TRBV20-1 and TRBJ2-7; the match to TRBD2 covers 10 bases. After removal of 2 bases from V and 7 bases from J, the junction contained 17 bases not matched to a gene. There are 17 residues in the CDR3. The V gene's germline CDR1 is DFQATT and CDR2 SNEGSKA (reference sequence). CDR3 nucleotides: TGCAGTGCTAGACAGCGGGAGGGCCGTGGCTCCTACAATGAGCAGTACTTC. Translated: CSARQREGRGSYNEQYF.

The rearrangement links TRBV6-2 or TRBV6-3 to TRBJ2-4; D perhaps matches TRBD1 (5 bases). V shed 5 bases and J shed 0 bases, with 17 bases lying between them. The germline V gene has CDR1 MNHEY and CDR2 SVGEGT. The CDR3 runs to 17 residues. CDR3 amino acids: CASSQTGSQGAKNIQYF. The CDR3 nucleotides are TGTGCCAGCAGTCAAACCGGGTCCCAGGGAGCCAAAAACATTCAGTACTTC.

In DNA, the CDR3 is TGCAGCGTTGAGAACCGGGACAGGGGCCTCTATGGCTACACCTTC. This encodes CSVENRDRGLYGYTF. The chain has TRBV29-1 and TRBJ1-2; 10 nucleotides match TRBD1. V shed 3 bases, J shed 4 bases, and the junction held 8 bases outside the gene matches. CDR3 length: 15 amino acids. Germline CDR1 SQVTM, CDR2 ANQGSEA.

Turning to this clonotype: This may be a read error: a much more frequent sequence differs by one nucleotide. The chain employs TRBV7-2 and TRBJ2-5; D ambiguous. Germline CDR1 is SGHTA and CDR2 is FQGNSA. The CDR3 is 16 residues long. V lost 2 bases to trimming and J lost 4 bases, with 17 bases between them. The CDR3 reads CASSLLRATEIETQYF. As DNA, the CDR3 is TGTGCCAGCAGCTTATTAAGGGCGACCGAGATAGAGACCCAGTACTTC.

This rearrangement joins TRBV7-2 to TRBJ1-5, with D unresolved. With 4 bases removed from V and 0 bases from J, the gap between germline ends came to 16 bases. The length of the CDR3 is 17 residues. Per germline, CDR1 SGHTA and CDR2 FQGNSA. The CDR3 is CASSSSRTEYSNQPQHF. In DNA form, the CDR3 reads TGTGCCAGCAGCTCCAGCAGGACGGAGTATAGCAATCAGCCCCAGCATTTT.

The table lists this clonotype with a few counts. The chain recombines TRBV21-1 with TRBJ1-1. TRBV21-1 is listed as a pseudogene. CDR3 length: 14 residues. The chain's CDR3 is CASSKKRGGTEAFF. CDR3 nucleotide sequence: TGTGCCAGCAGCAAAAAGCGCGGTGGCACTGAAGCTTTCTTT.